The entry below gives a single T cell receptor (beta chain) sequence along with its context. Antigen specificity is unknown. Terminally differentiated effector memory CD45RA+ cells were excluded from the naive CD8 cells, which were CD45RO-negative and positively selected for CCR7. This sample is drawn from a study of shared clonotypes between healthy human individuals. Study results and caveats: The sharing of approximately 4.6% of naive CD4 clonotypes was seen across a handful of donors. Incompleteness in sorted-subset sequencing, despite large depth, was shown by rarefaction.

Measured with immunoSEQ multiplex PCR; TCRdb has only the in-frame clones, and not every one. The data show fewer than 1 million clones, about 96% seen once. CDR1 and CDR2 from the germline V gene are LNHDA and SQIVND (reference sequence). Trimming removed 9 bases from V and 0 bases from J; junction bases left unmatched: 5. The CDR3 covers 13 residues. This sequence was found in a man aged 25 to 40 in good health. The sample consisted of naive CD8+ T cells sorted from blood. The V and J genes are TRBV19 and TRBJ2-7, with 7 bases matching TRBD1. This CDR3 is CASRGQASYEQYF. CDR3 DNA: TGTGCCAGCCGCGGACAGGCCTCCTACGAGCAGTACTTC.